A single sample gave rise to the 5 T cell receptor beta chains below, sequenced in a study of T cells in Graves' hyperthyroidism and ophthalmopathy. Authors of the study amplified TCR beta CDR3 regions from RNA transcripts. Researchers ran a first-round RT-PCR on the TCR CDR3 using the HTBI primer set. TCRdb re-called the multiplex PCR reads with MiXCR, one entry per CDR3 protein. The sample includes hundreds of thousands of distinct CDR3 sequences, 15% to 18% of them seen just once. Sequencing input: blood. These receptor sequences come from a young woman with Graves' hyperthyroidism.

This clonotype was observed many times. The chain couples TRBV6-1 to TRBJ2-7, with TRBD1 matching over 8 bases. CDR1 is MNHNS, CDR2 SASEGT, per germline. The CDR3 contains 14 residues. V lost 6 bases, J lost 3 bases, and 7 bases stayed unmatched. CDR3 sequence reads: CASRYGTGGYEQYF. The CDR3 DNA reads TGTGCCAGCAGGTACGGGACAGGTGGCTACGAGCAGTACTTC.

The V and J genes are TRBV7-9 and TRBJ1-1; 10 positions agree with TRBD1. V gave up 5 bases and J gave up 0 bases; unmatched junction bases: 15. Germline V gene data show CDR1 as SEHNR and CDR2 as FQNEAQ (reference sequence). The CDR3 runs to 19 residues. CDR3 in DNA: TGTGCCAGCAGCCGCCCCGACGGGACAGGGGATGTGATGAACACTGAAGCTTTCTTT. It codes for CASSRPDGTGDVMNTEAFF.

The V and J genes are TRBV3-1 and TRBJ2-6; perhaps TRBD2 as D (6 bases). The V end lost 0 bases, the J end lost 0 bases, and 9 bases lay between the germline ends. Per the germline V gene, CDR1 is LGHDT and CDR2 is YNNKEL (reference sequence). This CDR3 has 17 residues. The CDR3 DNA sequence: TGTGCCAGCAGCCAAGATGGGGGGTTCTCTGGGGCCAACGTCCTGACTTTC. Translated, it gives CASSQDGGFSGANVLTF.

The rearrangement joins TRBV12-3 or TRBV12-4 to TRBJ2-5; D might be TRBD1 (6 bases). This CDR3 comprises 16 residues. Trimming took off 2 bases at V and 0 bases at J, with 13 bases between the two ends. The CDR3 is CASSLYKGGYQETQYF. The CDR3 nucleotides read TGTGCCAGCAGTTTATATAAAGGGGGTTACCAAGAGACCCAGTACTTC.

This clonotype has ten or more counts. The gene calls are TRBV18 and TRBJ2-7; 7 nucleotides line up with TRBD1. V lost 3 bases and J lost 1; bases outside the gene matches: 6. Per germline, CDR1 KGHSH and CDR2 LQKENI. This CDR3 is built from 15 residues. CDR3: CASSPPGQPSYEQYF. The CDR3, as DNA: TGTGCCAGCTCACCGCCGGGACAGCCGTCCTACGAGCAGTACTTC.